What follows are 20 T cell receptor beta chains derived from one specimen sequenced in a study of CD8+ T cells in alopecia areata. Treatment of the sample: oral pan-JAK inhibitor, 5-10 mg twice daily. As the sequencing template, cDNA was produced by extracting RNA and reverse transcribing it. Measured with immunoSEQ multiplex PCR; TCRdb has only the in-frame clones, and not every one. The sample lists 250,000 to 350,000 clones, over 45% occurring once. Sequencing used CD4+ T cells sorted from blood, obtained around week 54, from a patient treated with tofacitinib. The receptors shown here come from a human donor with alopecia areata.

The CDR3 sequence: CASSLGGTRGQETQYF. Here the CDR3 DNA reads TGTGCCAGCAGCTTAGGGGGGACTAGAGGCCAAGAGACCCAGTACTTC. The chain uses TRBV7-6 and TRBJ2-5; TRBD2 aligns across 8 bases. From germline, CDR1 is SGHVS and CDR2 FNYEAQ. The CDR3 is made up of 16 amino acids. Trimming at V came to 1 base and at J to 1 base, leaving 5 bases not matched to a gene. The entire variable domain, with the rest obtained from reference TRBV7-6 and TRBJ2-5, is as follows: GAGVSQSPRYKVTKRGQDVALRCDPISGHVSLYWYRQALGQGPEFLTYFNYEAQQDKSGLPNDRFSAERPEGSISTLTIQRTEQRDSAMYRCASSLGGTRGQETQYFGPGTRLLVL.

This chain links TRBV2 with TRBJ2-5; D not certain. Germline CDR1 and CDR2: SNHLY and FYNNEI. The V end lost 4 bases, the J end lost 11 bases, and 11 bases lay between the germline ends. The CDR3 totals 11 residues. The chain's CDR3 is CASSVSDVQYF. CDR3 DNA sequence: TGTGCCAGCAGTGTGAGCGACGTACAGTACTTC. The full variable domain, its missing parts supplied by reference TRBV2 and TRBJ2-5, is EPEVTQTPSHQVTQMGQEVILRCVPISNHLYFYWYRQILGQKVEFLVSFYNNEISEKSEIFDDQFSVERPDGSNFTLKIRSTKLEDSAMYFCASSVSDVQYFGPGTRLLVL.

The V call is TRBV27, the J call TRBJ2-3, with 10 nucleotides matching TRBD2. The CDR3 is 15 amino acids. Germline V gene sequence: CDR1 MNHEY, CDR2 SMNVEV (reference sequence). J lost 5 bases, V lost 3 bases, and 5 bases had no gene match. The CDR3 DNA reads TGTGCCAGCAGTTTTCTAGCGGGGGATCTAGATACGCAGTATTTT. This translates into CASSFLAGDLDTQYF.

This clone appeared many times. The chain employs TRBV2 and TRBJ1-6; 8 bases are shared with TRBD1. Germline V gene data show CDR1 as SNHLY and CDR2 as FYNNEI. With 7 bases clipped from V and 9 bases from J, the junction kept 5 bases outside the gene matches. This CDR3 is 13 amino acids long. The CDR3 DNA reads as TGTGCCAGCACACAGGGGGGGGGTTCACCCCTCCACTTT. Translated, it gives CASTQGGGSPLHF.

V is TRBV10-3 and J is TRBJ1-2; the D is unclear. Trimming took off 8 bases at V and 8 bases at J, with 18 bases between the two ends. CDR1 and CDR2 from the germline V gene are ENHRY and SYGVKD. The CDR3 totals 13 residues. Here the CDR3 DNA reads TGTGCCATCGGTCTGGGCACCCAAGAAGGCTACACCTTC. It yields the protein CAIGLGTQEGYTF.

The chain has TRBV25-1 and TRBJ1-6; 7 bases agree with TRBD1. The J segment lost 6 bases and the V segment lost 5 bases, leaving 13 bases of the junction unmatched. The CDR3 spans 17 residues. Germline V CDR1 and CDR2: MGHDK, SYGVNS. The CDR3 loop reads CASSSKQGNLPNSPLHF. The CDR3, as DNA: TGTGCCAGCAGTTCGAAACAGGGGAACTTACCTAATTCACCCCTCCACTTT. The full variable domain, its missing parts supplied by reference TRBV25-1 and TRBJ1-6, is EADIYQTPRYLVIGTGKKITLECSQTMGHDKMYWYQQDPGMELHLIHYSYGVNSTEKGDLSSESTVSRIRTEHFPLTLESARPSHTSQYLCASSSKQGNLPNSPLHFGNGTRLTVT.

The genes are TRBV7-2 and TRBJ2-7, with D maybe TRBD2 (5 bases). Germline-derived CDR1 and CDR2 are SGHTA and FQGNSA. The CDR3 covers 13 residues. Trimming cost V 5 bases and J 6 bases, with 14 bases left between them. The CDR3 DNA reads TGTGCCAGCAGCGCAGACTATGCCTCCGAGCAGTACTTC. The encoded protein is CASSADYASEQYF.

The chain carries TRBV29-1 and TRBJ2-7; D not resolved. Between the trimmed V and J ends, which lost 4 bases and 3 bases, there was a span of 10 bases. CDR1 is SQVTM, CDR2 ANQGSEA, per germline. The CDR3 spans 12 residues. CDR3 region: CSVGRPYYEQYF. The DNA of the CDR3 is TGCAGCGTTGGTAGACCCTACTACGAGCAGTACTTC.

This clone has more than one count but fewer than ten. V is TRBV4-1 and J is TRBJ1-4; 8 bases align to TRBD1. Germline CDR1 and CDR2: MGHRA and YSYEKL. V was clipped by 3 bases and J by 11 bases; unmatched bases: 11. This CDR3 has 15 residues. CDR3 DNA sequence: TGCGCCAGCAGCCACACACAGGGGGGAACCAATAAACTGTTTTTT. It encodes CASSHTQGGTNKLFF.

V gene TRBV9 combines with J gene TRBJ2-2; the D call may be TRBD1 or TRBD2 (5 bases each). CDR3 length: 14 amino acids. V was shortened by 1 base and J by 6 bases, with 10 bases between the two germline ends. In germline, CDR1 is SGDLS, CDR2 YYNGEE. DNA for the CDR3: TGTGCCAGCAGCGTATCCGGGGCGGCCGGGGAGCTGTTTTTT. This gives the protein CASSVSGAAGELFF.

This chain joins TRBV30 and TRBJ2-1; 7 bases are a match to TRBD2. Looked up from germline, CDR1 is GTSNPN and CDR2 is SVGIG (reference sequence). The CDR3 length is 13 residues. J lost 7 bases, V lost 3 bases, and 6 bases had no gene match. The CDR3 bases are TGTGCCTGGAGGCTAGCGGAACCAAATGAGCAGTTCTTC. Protein sequence: CAWRLAEPNEQFF. Using reference TRBV30 and TRBJ2-1 for the parts outside the CDR3, the full variable domain is SQTIHQWPATLVQPVGSPLSLECTVEGTSNPNLYWYRQAAGRGLQLLFYSVGIGQISSEVPQNLSASRPQDRQFILSSKKLLLSDSGFYLCAWRLAEPNEQFFGPGTRLTVL.

This clone was picked up a small number of times. The chain combines TRBV10-3 with TRBJ1-2; weak D call: TRBD1 (5 bases). Germline CDR1 is ENHRY and CDR2 is SYGVKD. Trimming shortened V by 3 bases and J by 6 bases, and 11 bases separated the two germline ends. CDR3 length: 13 amino acids. In DNA form, the CDR3 reads TGTGCCATCAGTGACAGAAAAGGGGATGGCTACACCTTC. Protein sequence: CAISDRKGDGYTF.

The rearrangement joins TRBV6-5 to TRBJ2-1; 7 bases align to TRBD2. The V gene end was trimmed by 2 bases and the J gene end by 6 bases; junction bases not matched to a gene: 4. Germline V lookup: CDR1 MNHEY, CDR2 SVGAGI. This CDR3 contains 14 residues. CDR3 loop: CASSYATSFNEQFF. The CDR3, as DNA: TGTGCCAGCAGTTACGCGACTAGCTTCAATGAGCAGTTCTTC.

The chain combines TRBV30 with TRBJ1-4; D unresolved. Germline V gene sequence: CDR1 GTSNPN, CDR2 SVGIG (reference sequence). The ends were cut back, 7 bases at V and 8 bases at J, with 14 bases in the middle. The CDR3 consists of 12 residues. Written as DNA, the CDR3 is TGTGCCTACAGCCTTGTAGTGGAAAAACTGTTTTTT. Amino acid sequence: CAYSLVVEKLFF.

This chain links TRBV30 with TRBJ1-1, with no clear D. V dropped 5 bases and J dropped 4 bases, with 11 bases sitting between them. CDR1 and CDR2 from the germline V gene are GTSNPN and SVGIG (reference sequence). The CDR3 is 12 amino acids. The chain's CDR3 is CAWAQMGTEAFF. The CDR3 DNA reads as TGTGCCTGGGCTCAAATGGGCACTGAAGCTTTCTTT.

Here the CDR3 reads CASSQEATGELFF. The CDR3 DNA is TGTGCCAGCAGCCAAGAGGCCACCGGGGAGCTGTTTTTT. The chain recombines TRBV4-2 with TRBJ2-2; D not certain. The CDR3 runs 13 residues. CDR1 is LGHNA, CDR2 YNFKEQ, per germline. V lost 0 bases and J 4 bases, leaving 3 bases between the germline ends.

The V call is TRBV5-1, the J call TRBJ2-7; possibly TRBD1 for D (6 bases). Trimming removed 7 bases at V and 12 bases at J, with 23 bases between. The CDR3 runs to 13 residues. Germline-derived CDR1 and CDR2 are SGHRS and YFSETQ. The chain's CDR3 is CASDRDGRGSLYF. CDR3 sequence (DNA): TGCGCCAGCGACCGAGACGGCAGGGGAAGTTTGTACTTC.

Concerning this clone itself: Distinct nucleotide sequences in the sample also encode this CDR3. The CDR3 bases are TGCGCCAGCAGCCCGGGACTAGCGGGGGCCCAAGAGACCCAGTACTTC. The encoded protein is CASSPGLAGAQETQYF. The V call is TRBV5-1, the J call TRBJ2-5, with 14 nucleotides matching TRBD2. Per the germline V gene, CDR1 is SGHRS and CDR2 is YFSETQ. CDR3 length: 16 residues. J lost 1 base, V lost 4 bases, and 3 bases had no gene match.

V and J are TRBV4-3 and TRBJ1-5, with 9 nucleotides matching TRBD1. The CDR3 covers 15 residues. V was clipped by 2 bases and J by 4 bases; unmatched bases: 3. The germline V gene has CDR1 LGHNA and CDR2 YSLEER. The CDR3 DNA reads as TGCGCCAGCAGCCAAACAGGGGGCGGTAATCAGCCCCAGCATTTT. Protein product: CASSQTGGGNQPQHF.

This chain joins TRBV15 and TRBJ1-2; tentative D call: TRBD1 (5 bases). The V end lost 1 base, the J end lost 3 bases, and 12 bases lay between the germline ends. This CDR3 comprises 15 residues. In germline, CDR1 is LNHNV, CDR2 YYDKDF (reference sequence). The CDR3 spells CATSRGDPMDYGYTF. In nucleotides, the CDR3 is TGTGCCACCAGCAGAGGGGACCCCATGGACTATGGCTACACCTTC.